This T cell receptor (beta chain) was profiled in a study of cytomegalovirus exposure and HLA in healthy donors (dated by TCRdb to 2015 to 2018). At the level of the whole study: In an earlier analysis of under 600 of the donors, 276 Gb of sequence data and some 100 million unique TCR beta sequences from 180 million or so T cells were reported. Class I and class II HLA loci were covered by the typing at four-digit resolution. To decide whether each TCR beta V gene segment behaved as functional or pseudogenic, an earlier analysis of some 580 of the donors relied on high-throughput TCR beta sequencing. A later analysis re-examined previously published TCR beta repertoires from around 670 donors and added high-resolution HLA genotyping to investigate patterns of TCR occurrence. Typing coverage differed by locus: A, B, C, DRB1 and DQB1 were typed in roughly 629-630 donors, DQA1 in 522, DPA1 in approximately 600, and DPB1 in 400 to 490. Several DR-DQ haplotypes were handled as single units for association and clustering because linkage in the cohort was strong. All discovery cohort repertoires had been generated using a single sequencing platform. Among the roughly 400 genotyped donors, approximately 76% belonged to the genetic ancestry cluster associated with self-reported Caucasian donors. About 300 gigabases of sequencing data and roughly 90 million unique TCR sequences were included in an early release covering about 620 HLA-typed donors. High-throughput TCR immunosequencing, statistical association of individual TCRs with disease status, and machine learning were combined to predict cytomegalovirus infection status. The study was designed to test whether signatures of past pathogen exposure could be identified by cataloging public T cell receptors. Across around 400 genotyped donors of the cohort, an average of roughly 200,000 unique TCR beta nucleotide sequences per donor were sequenced, and 15% to 20% of those sequences were non-productive. In the later analysis, no new phenotypic data were used to find candidate immune exposures; instead, reliance was placed on TCR beta sequences and their occurrence across donors. Donor age, sex, ethnicity and CMV serostatus were compiled together with the repertoire data. Besides the first cohort of some 670 subjects, a separate validation cohort made up of 120 different subjects was used. Genome-wide SNP genotypes for about 65% of the 666 donors were used in a later genetic analysis, which treated that subset as a discovery cohort. Using immunosequencing, the study profiled T cell repertoires from 666 subjects and related those repertoires to cytomegalovirus serostatus. Broader findings and caveats from the paper: A later analysis reported that several top co-occurrence clusters appeared linked to parvovirus B19, influenza, CMV and Epstein-Barr virus. When HLA alleles, especially DR and DQ, strongly co-occurred, TCR associations were difficult to assign to individual alleles. The presence/absence analyses assumed that sequencing depth was roughly uniform across donors, and that assumption may not be true. CMV serostatus was the only immune exposure information available for the cohort. Compared with the roughly 670-donor mean, donors in an Asian-associated ancestry cluster had fewer N-insertions in productive TCRs, according to a later genetic analysis. Correlated functional status among segregating V segments might reflect linkage disequilibrium, but an unknown experimental factor could not be ruled out. A further reported finding was that TCR beta sequences accurately predicted the HLA-A and HLA-B alleles for most subjects in the first cohort. In vitro tests confirmed that a few of the cytomegalovirus-associated TCR beta chains recognize cytomegalovirus antigens. In a later analysis, the rate of TCR association differed among HLA loci, with DRB1 alleles having the most associated TCRs and HLA-C alleles having the fewest. In a later analysis, 16,951 TCR beta sequences were associated with specific HLA alleles at a false discovery rate of 0.05. Compared with equally common non-associated chains, HLA-associated TCR beta chains in a later analysis were more clonally expanded and had lower generation probabilities. About 17 rarely observed V segments, including chromosome 9 orphons, were excluded from the earlier analysis of several hundred of the donors because counts were too low. Cytomegalovirus status was reported to be diagnosed by the classifier with high specificity and sensitivity in both the original and validation cohorts. The authors suggested that the approach could potentially be extended to other disease states and immunological phenotypes. In an earlier analysis of some 540 of the donors, most TCR beta V segments appeared in productive rearrangements about 90% or about 30% of the time, broadly matching IMGT annotations. The study gave a list of about 150 TCR beta chains associated with cytomegalovirus. In this cohort, only TCR beta chains were sequenced, and detectable features were limited by the absence of alpha or paired-chain data. A cluster of highly shared sequence variants was judged likely to be a technical artifact of the sequencing pipeline. Because the 87-base-pair reads could not distinguish some IMGT-functional V segments, including TRBV6-2 and TRBV6-3, those segments were excluded. Most TCR sequences were seen in very few donors, while some public TCRs were found in many individuals. An association between a missense DCLRE1C variant and V-gene and J-gene trimming of TCR beta chains was found in a later genetic analysis and replicated in an independent cohort. Because HLA typing was unavailable for some donors at each locus, only the typed subset was used in association tests. In a later analysis, most CMV-associated TCR beta chains were found to appear HLA-restricted, with HLA associations seemingly driven largely by CMV exposure.

For this chain, trimming is 4 bases at the V end and 4 bases at the J end, and the number of junction bases without a gene match is 6. Reading the germline V gene gives CDR1 ENHRY and CDR2 SYGVKD. From cysteine to phenylalanine, the CDR3 is 14 amino acids long. The retained sequence is limited to the CDR3, 42 bases, with the frame set at the first base. Remarks on this clone: What antigen it recognizes has not been identified. Base qualities are not recorded, but no much larger clone differs from it by a single base.

Library preparation used the immunoSEQ multiplex PCR assay. A mixture of 60 forward primers for TCR Vbeta segments and 13 reverse primers for TCR Jbeta segments was used in the multiplex PCR. The CDR3 region of rearranged TCR beta genes was amplified from genomic DNA by a multiplex PCR assay. On the Illumina HiSeq System, the amplified TCR beta libraries were sequenced as 87-base-pair reads. Per the original workflow: A later analysis counted about 82 million unique TCR beta chains across the 690 or so repertoires, and about 10 million of these chains were shared by at least two donors. Raw reads were error-corrected and collapsed into unique sequences by a nearest-neighbor algorithm in which closely related sequences were merged to remove PCR and sequencing errors. CDR3 sequences were aligned to IMGT reference sequences to assign V, D and J gene segments. For a sequence to be retained, at least a six-nucleotide match to both a V gene segment and a J gene segment was required. Rearrangements were called productive when the CDR3 lacked stop codons and stayed in frame with V and J; all others were non-productive. Following IMGT convention, CDR3 was defined as the stretch from the second conserved V-encoded cysteine to the conserved J-encoded phenylalanine. In an earlier analysis of roughly 610 of the donors, sequences lacking an unambiguous match to a single V gene segment were excluded. In an earlier analysis of approximately 610 of the donors, V segments were called functional above 56.7% productive rearrangements and were called segregating when the between-donor standard deviation exceeded 5%. A statistical classification framework was developed to diagnose cytomegalovirus status using the catalog of TCR beta chain sequences. In a later analysis, V and J genes were assigned by comparing TCR nucleotide sequences against IMGT/GENE-DB human TR gene sequences. The TCRdist pipeline was used in a later analysis to assign CDR3 sequences and most-parsimonious VDJ recombination scenarios. In a later analysis, each TCR beta chain was defined by its CDR3 amino acid sequence together with its V-gene family, and reads without a unique V-gene family were excluded. To address suspected cross-contamination and a sequencing artifact, a later analysis removed under 600 highly shared, low-generation-probability nucleotide sequences. In a later analysis, a clonal expansion index was calculated for each public chain from normalized within-repertoire ranks of inferred template counts. Generation probabilities in a later analysis came from a VDJ recombination model fitted to out-of-frame rearrangements, and those results were checked against IGoR. A later analysis scored TCR-TCR, TCR-HLA and TCR-CMV co-occurrence with hypergeometric tests, applying a repertoire-size bias correction to TCR pairs. To estimate false discovery rates, a later analysis permuted the HLA or CMV assignments 20 times. In a later analysis, co-occurring TCRs were grouped with DBSCAN, and TCRdist sequence similarity was added when clustering was performed within HLA-allele-positive subsets. Co-occurrence clustering excluded repertoires with fewer than 30,000 or more than 120,000 public chains, plus five with anomalous nucleotide sharing. As stored in TCRdb, this immuneACCESS dataset retains in-frame rearrangements with V and J assigned. A fraction of the clones does not appear; measured against another copy, unresolved V genes explain less than half of the discrepancy, and the remainder lacks a known reason. The DNA was the basis for D and trimming; V, J and clone size are from that table. For this sample there are 130,000 to 150,000 clones; around 78% appear just once. The top ten clonotypes cover 2.5% to 3.5% of the sample.

The cohort was made up of approximately 700 healthy bone marrow donors. At the time of sampling, all cohort members were nominally healthy, though unrecorded immune exposures were likely present. The donor was CMV seronegative and belonged to the group of over 300 seronegative cohort members. A peripheral blood sample was provided by each donor, and peripheral blood mononuclear cells were used for TCR beta sequencing. Genomic DNA was extracted from the blood cell samples with the Qiagen DNeasy Blood Extraction Kit. Rearrangement joined TRBV10-3 to TRBJ1-2; 7 nucleotides in the junction match TRBD1. This TCR was recovered from a male donor in good health and CMV-seronegative. Sequenced sample: PBMCs. This receptor carries the CDR3 CAISAQQGIYGYTF. Read as DNA, the sequence is TGTGCCATCAGTGCCCAACAGGGGATCTATGGCTACACCTTC.